The sequence of this TCR beta chain was determined in a study of T cell responses to AZD1222 COVID-19 vaccine. Worth noting for this clone: What it binds is unknown.

General study results and limits: Once two AZD1222 doses were given, Spike-specific TCR breadth and depth went up.

The repertoire was sequenced with immunoSEQ multiplex PCR; TCRdb's copy has only in-frame clones and lacks some. The profile shows over 95,000 clones, about four fifths of them singletons. Germline assignment: CDR1 MNHEY and CDR2 SMNVEV (reference sequence). CDR3 size: 15 residues. J lost 3 bases, V lost 5 bases, and 6 bases had no gene match. The sequences come from peripheral blood, collected 28 days after the second AZD1222 dose. The V call is TRBV27, the J call TRBJ1-5, with 8 bases fitting TRBD1. This TCR was sampled from an adult who received the AZD1222 COVID-19 vaccine. This chain's CDR3 is CASSHNRGYNQPQHF. In DNA form, the CDR3 reads TGTGCCAGCAGTCACAACAGGGGGTACAATCAGCCCCAGCATTTT.